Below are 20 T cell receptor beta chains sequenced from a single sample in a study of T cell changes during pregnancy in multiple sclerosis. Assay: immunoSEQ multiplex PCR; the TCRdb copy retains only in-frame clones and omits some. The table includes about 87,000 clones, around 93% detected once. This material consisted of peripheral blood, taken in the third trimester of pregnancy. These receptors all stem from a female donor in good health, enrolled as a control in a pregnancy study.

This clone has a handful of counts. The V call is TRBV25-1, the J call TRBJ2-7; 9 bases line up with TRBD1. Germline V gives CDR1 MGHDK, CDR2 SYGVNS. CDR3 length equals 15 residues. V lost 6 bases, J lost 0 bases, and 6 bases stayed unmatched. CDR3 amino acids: CASSRDRVPSYEQYF. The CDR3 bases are TGTGCCAGCAGCAGGGACAGGGTCCCCTCCTACGAGCAGTACTTC.

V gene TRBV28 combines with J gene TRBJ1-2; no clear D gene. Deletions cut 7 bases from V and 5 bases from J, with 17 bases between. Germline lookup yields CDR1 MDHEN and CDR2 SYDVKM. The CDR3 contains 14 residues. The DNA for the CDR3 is TGTGCCAGCACCCTAGAATCCGGGGTTTATGGCTACACCTTC. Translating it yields CASTLESGVYGYTF.

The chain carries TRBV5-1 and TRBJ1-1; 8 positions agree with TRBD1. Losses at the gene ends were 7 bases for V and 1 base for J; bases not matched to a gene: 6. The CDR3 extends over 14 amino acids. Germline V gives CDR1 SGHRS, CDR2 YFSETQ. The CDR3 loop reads CASVTGTGNTEAFF. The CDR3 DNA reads TGCGCCAGCGTAACCGGGACAGGGAACACTGAAGCTTTCTTT.

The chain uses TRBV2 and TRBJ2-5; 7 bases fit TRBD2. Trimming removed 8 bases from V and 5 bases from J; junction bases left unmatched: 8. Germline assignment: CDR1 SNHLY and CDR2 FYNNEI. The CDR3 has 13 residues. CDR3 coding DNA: TGTGCCAGCCGGGAGGAAGCCCGGGAGACCCAGTACTTC. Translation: CASREEARETQYF.

The CDR3 protein is CASSAWTVQETQYF. CDR3 bases: TGTGCCAGCAGTGCATGGACTGTTCAAGAGACCCAGTACTTC. V is TRBV2 and J is TRBJ2-5, with D perhaps TRBD2 (5 bases). CDR1 SNHLY and CDR2 FYNNEI come from the germline V gene. This CDR3 comprises 14 residues. Trimming pared 4 bases from V and 2 bases from J, leaving 11 bases between.

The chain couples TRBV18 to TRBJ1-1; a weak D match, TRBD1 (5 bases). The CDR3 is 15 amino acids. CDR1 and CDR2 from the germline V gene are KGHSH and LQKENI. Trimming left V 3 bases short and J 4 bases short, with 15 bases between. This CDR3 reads CASSPDGTLSTEAFF. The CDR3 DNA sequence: TGTGCCAGCTCACCCGACGGGACTCTGAGCACTGAAGCTTTCTTT. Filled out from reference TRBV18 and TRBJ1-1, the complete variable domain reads NAGVMQNPRHLVRRRGQEARLRCSPMKGHSHVYWYRQLPEEGLKFMVYLQKENIIDESGMPKERFSAEFPKEGPSILRIQQVVRGDSAAYFCASSPDGTLSTEAFFGQGTRLTVV.

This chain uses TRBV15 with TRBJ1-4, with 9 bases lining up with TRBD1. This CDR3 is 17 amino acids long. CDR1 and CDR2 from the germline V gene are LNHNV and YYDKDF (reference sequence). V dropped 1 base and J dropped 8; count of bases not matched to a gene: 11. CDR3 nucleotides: TGTGCCACCAGCAGAGCCAGGACAGGGGTGGTTGAGGAAAAACTGTTTTTT. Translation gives CATSRARTGVVEEKLFF.

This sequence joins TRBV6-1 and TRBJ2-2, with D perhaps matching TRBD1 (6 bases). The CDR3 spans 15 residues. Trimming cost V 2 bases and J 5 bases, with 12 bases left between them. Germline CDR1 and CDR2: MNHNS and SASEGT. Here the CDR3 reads CASSENRAPTGELFF. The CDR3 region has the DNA TGTGCCAGCAGTGAAAACAGGGCCCCAACCGGGGAGCTGTTTTTT.

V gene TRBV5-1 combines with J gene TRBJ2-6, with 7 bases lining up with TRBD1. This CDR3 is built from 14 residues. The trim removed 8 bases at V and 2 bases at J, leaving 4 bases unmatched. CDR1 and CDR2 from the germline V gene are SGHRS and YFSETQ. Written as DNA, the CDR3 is TGCGCCAGTCAACAGGGGACTGGGGCCAACGTCCTGACTTTC. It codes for CASQQGTGANVLTF.

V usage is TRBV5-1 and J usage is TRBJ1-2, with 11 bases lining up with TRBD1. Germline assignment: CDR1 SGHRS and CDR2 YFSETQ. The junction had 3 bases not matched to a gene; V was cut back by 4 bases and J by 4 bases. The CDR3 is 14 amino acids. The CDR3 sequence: CASSLGTGGYGYTF. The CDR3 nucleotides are TGCGCCAGCAGCCTAGGGACAGGGGGCTATGGCTACACCTTC.

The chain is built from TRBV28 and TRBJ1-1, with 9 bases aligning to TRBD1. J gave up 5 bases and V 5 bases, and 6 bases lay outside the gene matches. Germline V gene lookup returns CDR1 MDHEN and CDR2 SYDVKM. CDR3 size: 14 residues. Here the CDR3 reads CASSLGTGRTEAFF. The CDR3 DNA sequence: TGTGCCAGCAGTCTAGGGACAGGGAGGACTGAAGCTTTCTTT. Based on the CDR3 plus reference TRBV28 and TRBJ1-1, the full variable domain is DVKVTQSSRYLVKRTGEKVFLECVQDMDHENMFWYRQDPGLGLRLIYFSYDVKMKEKGDIPEGYSVSREKKERFSLILESASTNQTSMYLCASSLGTGRTEAFFGQGTRLTVV.

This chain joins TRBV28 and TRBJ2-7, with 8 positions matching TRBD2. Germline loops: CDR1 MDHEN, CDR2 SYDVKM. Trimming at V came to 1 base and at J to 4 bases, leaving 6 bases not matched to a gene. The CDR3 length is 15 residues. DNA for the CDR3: TGTGCCAGCAGTTTATCGAGCGGGAGCGCGTACGAGCAGTACTTC. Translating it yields CASSLSSGSAYEQYF. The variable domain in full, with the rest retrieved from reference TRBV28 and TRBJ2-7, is DVKVTQSSRYLVKRTGEKVFLECVQDMDHENMFWYRQDPGLGLRLIYFSYDVKMKEKGDIPEGYSVSREKKERFSLILESASTNQTSMYLCASSLSSGSAYEQYFGPGTRLTVT.

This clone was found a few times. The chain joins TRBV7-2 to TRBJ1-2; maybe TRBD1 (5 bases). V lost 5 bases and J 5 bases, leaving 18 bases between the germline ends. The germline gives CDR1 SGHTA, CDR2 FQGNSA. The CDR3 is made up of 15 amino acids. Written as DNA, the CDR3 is TGTGCCAGCAGCCCCCGGGAGGGGACGATATATGGCTACACCTTC. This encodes CASSPREGTIYGYTF. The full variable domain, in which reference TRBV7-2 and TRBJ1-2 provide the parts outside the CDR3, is GAGVSQSPSNKVTEKGKDVELRCDPISGHTALYWYRQSLGQGLEFLIYFQGNSAPDKSGLPSDRFSAERTGGSVSTLTIQRTQQEDSAVYLCASSPREGTIYGYTFGSGTRLTVV.

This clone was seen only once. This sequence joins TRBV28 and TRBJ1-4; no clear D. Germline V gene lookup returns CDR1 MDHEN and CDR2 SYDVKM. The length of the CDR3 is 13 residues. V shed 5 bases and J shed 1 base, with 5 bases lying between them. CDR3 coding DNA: TGTGCCAGCAGTGGCGGAACTAATGAAAAACTGTTTTTT. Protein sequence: CASSGGTNEKLFF.

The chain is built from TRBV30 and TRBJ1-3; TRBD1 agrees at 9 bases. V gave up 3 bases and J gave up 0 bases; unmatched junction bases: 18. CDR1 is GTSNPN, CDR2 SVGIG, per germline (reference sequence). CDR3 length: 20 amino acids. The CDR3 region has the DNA TGTGCCTGGAGAAAGGAGAACCGGGACAGGGAAATCATCTCTGGAAACACCATATATTTT. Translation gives CAWRKENRDREIISGNTIYF.

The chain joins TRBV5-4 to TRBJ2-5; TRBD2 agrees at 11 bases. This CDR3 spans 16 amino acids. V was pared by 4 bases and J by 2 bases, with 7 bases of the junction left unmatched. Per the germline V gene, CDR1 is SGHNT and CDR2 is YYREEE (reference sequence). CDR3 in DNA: TGTGCCAGCAGCCGTACCGGGACTAGCGGACAAGAGACCCAGTACTTC. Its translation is CASSRTGTSGQETQYF.

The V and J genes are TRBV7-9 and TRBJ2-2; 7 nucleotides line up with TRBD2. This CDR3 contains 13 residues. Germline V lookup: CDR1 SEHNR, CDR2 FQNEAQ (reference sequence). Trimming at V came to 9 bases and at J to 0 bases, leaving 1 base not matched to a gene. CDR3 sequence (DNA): TGTGCCAGTACTAGCGCGAACACCGGGGAGCTGTTTTTT. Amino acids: CASTSANTGELFF.

This CDR3 is CASARDGVGADTQYF. CDR3 DNA: TGTGCCAGCGCCCGCGACGGAGTCGGGGCAGATACGCAGTATTTT. The chain uses TRBV2 and TRBJ2-3; D may be TRBD2 (5 bases). Germline V lookup: CDR1 SNHLY, CDR2 FYNNEI. Trimming took 8 bases from V and 4 from J, leaving 19 bases between them. The CDR3 has 15 residues. The full variable domain, in which reference TRBV2 and TRBJ2-3 provide the parts outside the CDR3, is EPEVTQTPSHQVTQMGQEVILRCVPISNHLYFYWYRQILGQKVEFLVSFYNNEISEKSEIFDDQFSVERPDGSNFTLKIRSTKLEDSAMYFCASARDGVGADTQYFGPGTRLTVL.

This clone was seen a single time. DNA of the CDR3: TGTGCCAGCAGCTCACAGGGGATGCAGTACTTC. Amino acids: CASSSQGMQYF. The chain joins TRBV7-9 to TRBJ2-7; 7 bases agree with TRBD1. Germline assignment: CDR1 SEHNR and CDR2 FQNEAQ (reference sequence). With V trimmed by 4 bases and J by 9 bases, 3 bases remained unmatched. The CDR3 length is 11 residues.

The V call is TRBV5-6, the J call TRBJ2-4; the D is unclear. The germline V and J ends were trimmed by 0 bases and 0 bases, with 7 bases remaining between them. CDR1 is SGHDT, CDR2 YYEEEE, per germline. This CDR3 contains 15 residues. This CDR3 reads CASSLGVLAKNIQYF. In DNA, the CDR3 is TGTGCCAGCAGCTTGGGAGTCTTAGCCAAAAACATTCAGTACTTC.